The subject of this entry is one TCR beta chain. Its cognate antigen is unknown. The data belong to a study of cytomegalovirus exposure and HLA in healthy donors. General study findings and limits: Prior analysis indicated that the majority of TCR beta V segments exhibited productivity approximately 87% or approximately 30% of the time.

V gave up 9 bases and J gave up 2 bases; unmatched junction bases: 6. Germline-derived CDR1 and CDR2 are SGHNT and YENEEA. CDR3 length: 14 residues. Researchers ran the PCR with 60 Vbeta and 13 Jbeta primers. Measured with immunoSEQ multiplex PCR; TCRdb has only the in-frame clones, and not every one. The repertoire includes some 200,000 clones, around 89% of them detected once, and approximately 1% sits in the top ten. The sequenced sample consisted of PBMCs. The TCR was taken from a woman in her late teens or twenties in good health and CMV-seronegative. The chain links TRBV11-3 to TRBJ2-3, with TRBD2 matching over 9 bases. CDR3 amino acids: CARKTSGYTDTQYF. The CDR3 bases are TGTGCCAGAAAGACTAGCGGATACACAGATACGCAGTATTTT.